Below are 31 T cell receptor beta chains sequenced from a single sample in a study of breast tumors, draining lymph nodes, adjacent tissues. TCRdb reanalysed the multiplex PCR reads using MiXCR and keeps one entry per CDR3 protein. Of over 250,000 distinct CDR3 sequences in the sample, more than 30% are singletons; the top ten hold roughly 1.2%. Breast cancer patients provided tissue from their axillary draining lymph nodes. Sequencing was carried out using axillary lymph node tissue. The receptors here all came from a female donor with breast cancer. Some clones in this sample may be carry-over from other donors' samples.

The chain employs TRBV12-3 or TRBV12-4 and TRBJ1-5, with D unclear. The CDR3 has 13 residues. The germline V and J ends were trimmed by 3 bases and 4 bases, with 7 bases remaining between them. This chain's CDR3 is CASSFVGNQPQHF. CDR3 nucleotides: TGTGCCAGCAGTTTCGTCGGTAATCAGCCCCAGCATTTT.

This clonotype was seen at least ten times. The rearrangement uses TRBV9 and TRBJ2-1; D not certain. Trimming took 0 bases from V and 8 from J, leaving 12 bases between them. This CDR3 is built from 14 residues. The germline V gene encodes CDR1 SGDLS and CDR2 YYNGEE. The CDR3 nucleotides are TGTGCCAGCAGCGTAGGCCGGGCATCGTATGAGCAGTTCTTC. Translation: CASSVGRASYEQFF.

A word on this clonotype: This clone may be a read error of a much larger clone one base away. The chain recombines TRBV20-1 with TRBJ2-7; D is possibly TRBD1 (6 bases). Germline V gives CDR1 DFQATT, CDR2 SNEGSKA (reference sequence). This CDR3 comprises 14 residues. The CDR3 reads CSARDLQGSSEQYF. The CDR3 nucleotides read TGCAGTGCTAGAGATCTACAGGGCTCCTCCGAGCAGTACTTC.

In regard to this clonotype: The junction differs from germline at one of its ends, possibly a read error. The CDR3 protein is CAGSLAMGSGELFF. The CDR3 DNA reads TGTGCCGGCAGCTTAGCTATGGGGTCGGGGGAGCTGTTTTTT. The J gene is TRBJ2-2, the V gene TRBV7-2; no clear D gene. Germline lookup yields CDR1 SGHTA and CDR2 FQGNSA. The CDR3 loop spans 14 amino acids. The variable domain in full, with the rest retrieved from reference TRBV7-2 and TRBJ2-2, is GAGVSQSPSNKVTEKGKDVELRCDPISGHTALYWYRQSLGQGLEFLIYFQGNSAPDKSGLPSDRFSAERTGGSVSTLTIQRTQQEDSAVYLCAGSLAMGSGELFFGEGSRLTVL.

This chain connects TRBV24-1 to TRBJ1-1; 7 nucleotides line up with TRBD1. Germline V gene data show CDR1 as KGHDR and CDR2 as SFDVKD. The CDR3 extends over 15 amino acids. V was clipped by 2 bases and J by 2 bases; unmatched bases: 4. In DNA form, the CDR3 reads TGTGCCACCAGTGATTCGGGACAGCTCAACACTGAAGCTTTCTTT. Protein: CATSDSGQLNTEAFF.

This clonotype was detected ten times or more. The chain has TRBV11-3 and TRBJ2-3; TRBD2 matches at 8 bases. There are 16 residues in the CDR3. Germline CDR1 reads SGHNT; CDR2 reads YENEEA. J gave up 7 bases and V 7 bases, and 16 bases lay outside the gene matches. CDR3 loop: CASTRGGGRYTNTQYF. DNA for the CDR3: TGTGCCAGCACCCGGGGTGGCGGGAGGTATACGAATACGCAGTATTTT.

The V call is TRBV20-1, the J call TRBJ2-2, with 13 positions matching TRBD2. The CDR3 has 16 amino acids. The V segment lost 6 bases and the J segment 4 bases; nucleotides outside the gene matches: 8. Germline V gene sequence: CDR1 DFQATT, CDR2 SNEGSKA (reference sequence). The CDR3 reads CSAQLAGGPVTGELFF. The CDR3 nucleotides read TGCAGTGCCCAACTAGCGGGAGGGCCGGTCACCGGGGAGCTGTTTTTT.

The genes are TRBV10-3 and TRBJ1-5, with 8 bases lining up with TRBD1. The germline gives CDR1 ENHRY, CDR2 SYGVKD. V dropped 8 bases and J dropped 4; count of bases not matched to a gene: 10. The CDR3 loop spans 15 amino acids. CDR3 nucleotide sequence: TGTGCCATCGAACCGGGACAGGACTATAATCAGCCCCAGCATTTT. As protein: CAIEPGQDYNQPQHF.

This clonotype has just one count. It may be a read error: a sequence one base away is much more abundant. The chain links TRBV14 to TRBJ2-1; 8 positions match TRBD2. Germline V CDR1 and CDR2: SGHDN, FVKESK. The CDR3 has 15 residues. The CDR3 reads CASSQDFGRANEPFF. CDR3 DNA sequence: TGTGCCAGCAGCCAAGATTTCGGGAGGGCAAATGAGCCGTTCTTC. Full variable domain (remainder filled in from reference TRBV14 and TRBJ2-1): EAGVTQFPSHSVIEKGQTVTLRCDPISGHDNLYWYRRVMGKEIKFLLHFVKESKQDESGMPNNRFLAERTGGTYSTLKVQPAELEDSGVYFCASSQDFGRANEPFFGPGTRLTVL.

The chain links TRBV6-2 or TRBV6-3 to TRBJ1-5; 9 nucleotides match TRBD1. In germline, CDR1 is MNHEY, CDR2 SVGEGT. V gave up 5 bases and J gave up 5 bases; unmatched junction bases: 10. This CDR3 is 16 amino acids long. The CDR3 DNA follows: TGTGCCAGCAGTCCCATAGGACAGGGGTTGGATCAGCCCCAGCATTTT. Translated, it gives CASSPIGQGLDQPQHF.

The genes are TRBV25-1 and TRBJ2-6, with a possible D match to TRBD2 (6 bases). The CDR3 length is 18 residues. V lost 4 bases and J 2 bases, leaving 18 bases between the germline ends. Germline V gene sequence: CDR1 MGHDK, CDR2 SYGVNS. The CDR3 here is CASSAPRDRVTGANVLTF. The CDR3 nucleotides are TGTGCCAGCAGTGCTCCGCGGGATAGGGTTACTGGGGCCAACGTCCTGACTTTC.

J is TRBJ2-5 and V is TRBV11-3; 7 nucleotides line up with TRBD1. With 5 bases clipped from V and 5 bases from J, the junction kept 14 bases outside the gene matches. CDR1 is SGHNT and CDR2 is YENEEA in the germline V gene. The CDR3 consists of 16 residues. CDR3: CASSPRTGAILETQYF. CDR3 DNA: TGTGCCAGCAGCCCCCGTACAGGGGCTATTTTGGAGACCCAGTACTTC.

The chain employs TRBV15 and TRBJ1-1; D gene unclear. The CDR3 has 14 residues. Trimming stripped 3 bases from V and 1 base from J, with 9 bases between. Germline loops: CDR1 LNHNV, CDR2 YYDKDF (reference sequence). This CDR3 is CATSSVWENTEAFF. CDR3 coding DNA: TGTGCCACCAGCAGCGTGTGGGAGAACACTGAAGCTTTCTTT.

This clonotype was seen many times. The chain has TRBV6-6 and TRBJ2-6, with D unclear. V was cut by 2 bases and J by 0 bases, with 11 bases left in between. Germline loops: CDR1 MNHNY, CDR2 SVGAGI (reference sequence). The CDR3 is 17 residues long. The CDR3 nucleotides read TGTGCCAGCAGTTACCGCGCCAGTAGCTCTGGGGCCAACGTCCTGACTTTC. This sequence encodes CASSYRASSSGANVLTF.

In this sample, this clonotype turned up many times. The chain carries TRBV5-1 and TRBJ2-7; 10 nucleotides align to TRBD1. CDR1 SGHRS and CDR2 YFSETQ come from the germline V gene. The CDR3 runs 17 residues. Losses at the gene ends were 2 bases for V and 4 bases for J; bases not matched to a gene: 12. CDR3 loop: CASSFTLLDRGHYEQYF. The CDR3 DNA reads as TGCGCCAGCAGCTTTACCCTACTCGACAGGGGGCATTACGAGCAGTACTTC.

This chain connects TRBV19 to TRBJ1-5; D possibly corresponds to TRBD1 (5 bases). CDR3 length: 15 residues. Trimming removed 0 bases from V and 11 bases from J, with 17 bases in between. Germline loops: CDR1 LNHDA, CDR2 SQIVND (reference sequence). The DNA for the CDR3 is TGTGCCAGTAGTATAGAAGGACACCTCCAAGAGACCCAGCATTTT. Translated: CASSIEGHLQETQHF.

In this sample, this clonotype turned up a few times. The chain couples TRBV28 to TRBJ2-7; D is tentatively TRBD1 or TRBD2 (7 bases each). The CDR3 covers 14 residues. The ends were cut back, 2 bases at V and 2 bases at J, with 10 bases in the middle. Germline values: CDR1 MDHEN, CDR2 SYDVKM. The CDR3 here is CASSLQGGPYEQYF. For the CDR3, the DNA is TGTGCCAGCAGTTTACAGGGGGGGCCCTACGAGCAGTACTTC.

This clonotype occurred many times. The chain employs TRBV3-1 and TRBJ1-5, with D unclear. The V gene's germline CDR1 is LGHDT and CDR2 YNNKEL (reference sequence). CDR3 size: 13 residues. Deletions cut 1 base from V and 6 bases from J, with 7 bases between. CDR3 nucleotides: TGTGCCAGCAGCCAAGGGCACCTTCAGCCCCAGCATTTT. Translated: CASSQGHLQPQHF.

This clonotype appeared many times. The rearrangement joins TRBV7-6 to TRBJ2-3, with D maybe TRBD2 (6 bases). The CDR3 is made up of 17 amino acids. The V gene lost 0 bases and the J gene lost 0 bases, with 13 bases spanning the gap. Germline CDR1 SGHVS, CDR2 FNYEAQ. The CDR3 here is CASSLAPGGTSTDTQYF. In DNA, the CDR3 is TGTGCCAGCAGCTTAGCCCCGGGCGGGACTAGCACAGATACGCAGTATTTT.

This clonotype was detected many times. The rearrangement joins TRBV7-9 to TRBJ2-1, with a possible D match to TRBD2 (6 bases). The V and J ends lost 11 bases and 6 bases respectively, with 20 bases between them. CDR1 is SEHNR, CDR2 FQNEAQ, per germline (reference sequence). CDR3 length equals 14 residues. CDR3 residues: CAGQAVGGGNEQFF. CDR3 DNA sequence: TGTGCCGGACAAGCAGTGGGGGGAGGCAATGAGCAGTTCTTC.

A note on this clonotype: A single base separates this from a much larger clone, so it may be a read error. The chain carries TRBV4-3 and TRBJ2-3; 14 nucleotides match TRBD2. CDR3 size: 16 residues. The trim removed 8 bases at V and 3 bases at J, leaving 7 bases unmatched. From germline, CDR1 is LGHNA and CDR2 YSLEER. The CDR3: CASGKGLAGVTDTQYF. The CDR3 region has the DNA TGCGCCAGCGGCAAGGGACTAGCGGGAGTAACAGATACGCAGTATTTT.

This chain joins TRBV2 and TRBJ1-2; D unresolved. Per the germline V gene, CDR1 is SNHLY and CDR2 is FYNNEI. V was cut by 5 bases and J by 3 bases, with 13 bases left in between. CDR3 length: 14 amino acids. The DNA for the CDR3 is TGTGCCAGCAGTCCCCCTTCGGGGTACTATGGCTACACCTTC. Its protein is CASSPPSGYYGYTF.

The CDR3 loop is CASSVEASGKETQYF. CDR3 DNA sequence: TGTGCCAGCAGTGTTGAGGCTAGCGGGAAAGAGACCCAGTACTTC. V usage is TRBV25-1 and J usage is TRBJ2-5; TRBD2 matches 9 bases. The CDR3 is 15 residues long. The J segment lost 3 bases and the V segment lost 4 bases, leaving 6 bases of the junction unmatched. Germline CDR1 MGHDK, CDR2 SYGVNS.

CDR3 protein: CASSPGTRDQHF. DNA for the CDR3: TGTGCCAGCAGTCCCGGGACCAGGGACCAGCATTTT. The V and J genes are TRBV28 and TRBJ1-5; possible D gene TRBD1, 5 bases. The germline V gene has CDR1 MDHEN and CDR2 SYDVKM. This CDR3 contains 12 residues. The V and J ends lost 5 bases and 12 bases respectively, with 14 bases between them.

As to this clonotype: A single base separates this from a much larger clone, so it may be a read error. The chain employs TRBV7-7 and TRBJ2-1; 10 bases fit TRBD2. CDR1 and CDR2 from the germline V gene are SSHAT and FNYEAQ (reference sequence). This CDR3 spans 15 amino acids. The CDR3: CASSLGLAEYNEQLF. The CDR3 nucleotides read TGTGCTAGCAGCTTAGGACTAGCGGAATACAATGAGCAGCTCTTC.

This clonotype was counted many times. The chain uses TRBV4-1 and TRBJ1-6; 8 bases are a match to TRBD1. Unmatched junction bases numbered 13, after V lost 0 bases and J lost 9 bases. CDR1 and CDR2 (germline): MGHRA, YSYEKL. CDR3 length: 18 residues. CDR3 sequence: CASSQDLQGAAQGSPLHF. The CDR3 DNA reads TGCGCCAGCAGCCAAGACCTCCAGGGGGCGGCTCAGGGTTCACCCCTCCACTTT.

The chain links TRBV18 to TRBJ2-3; D gene ambiguous. V dropped 4 bases and J dropped 6 bases, with 14 bases sitting between them. Germline V gene data show CDR1 as KGHSH and CDR2 as LQKENI. The CDR3 totals 14 residues. CDR3 in amino acids: CASSLGSVDDTQYF. CDR3 DNA sequence: TGTGCCAGCTCACTGGGGTCGGTTGACGATACGCAGTATTTT.

CDR3: CAWSVKGQGTQPQHF. CDR3 sequence (DNA): TGTGCCTGGAGTGTAAAGGGTCAGGGAACTCAGCCCCAGCATTTT. The chain joins TRBV30 to TRBJ1-5, with D perhaps matching TRBD1 (5 bases). CDR1 is GTSNPN, CDR2 SVGIG, per germline (reference sequence). The CDR3 is made up of 15 amino acids. V was clipped by 0 bases and J by 6 bases, with 15 bases between them.

V and J are TRBV2 and TRBJ2-5; TRBD2 agrees at 7 bases. V lost 7 bases to trimming and J lost 6 bases; unmatched junction nucleotides: 11. Germline lookup yields CDR1 SNHLY and CDR2 FYNNEI. This CDR3 is built from 14 residues. The CDR3 DNA sequence: TGTGCCAGCACGGCAGGGAGGGGCGCGCAGACCCAGTACTTC. Protein product: CASTAGRGAQTQYF.

This clonotype was recorded many times. The chain employs TRBV10-3 and TRBJ2-1, with 8 bases aligning to TRBD2. The germline gives CDR1 ENHRY, CDR2 SYGVKD. J lost 4 bases, V lost 2 bases, and 10 bases had no gene match. The CDR3 consists of 17 residues. CDR3 protein: CAISESGGTRPYNEQFF. The CDR3 nucleotides are TGTGCCATCAGTGAGAGTGGGGGGACTAGACCGTACAATGAGCAGTTCTTC.

This clonotype was seen ten or more times. V and J are TRBV2 and TRBJ2-7; 9 nucleotides agree with TRBD1. Germline CDR1 SNHLY, CDR2 FYNNEI. This CDR3 spans 15 amino acids. V dropped 7 bases and J dropped 6; count of bases not matched to a gene: 13. The CDR3 DNA sequence: TGTGCCAGCATAAACCGGGACAGGGATTCGTCCGAGCAGTACTTC. Amino acid sequence: CASINRDRDSSEQYF.